This T cell receptor beta chain was obtained from a study of blood T cell repertoires in COVID-19. Overall study: Researchers got acute and convalescent COVID-19 samples from the United States, Italy and Spain. PBMCs, B-cell-depleted T cells, or T cells were the source of the cDNA or gDNA that made up the material.

In the original analysis: It was from reference gene primer amplification that nucleated cell counts were estimated. TCRdb's table, derived via immunoSEQ multiplex PCR, lists solely in-frame clones and lacks some. The DNA gave D and trimming, while V, J and clone size come from that table. Of about 170,000 clones listed, 82% are singletons. Germline V gene lookup returns CDR1 MGHRA and CDR2 YSYEKL. The V segment lost 2 bases and the J segment 5 bases; nucleotides outside the gene matches: 5. The CDR3 consists of 16 residues. Patients of the Seattle cohort, enrolled during active infection, were followed longitudinally.

Material: peripheral blood. This chain uses TRBV4-1 with TRBJ2-5; 13 bases line up with TRBD2. The receptor comes from a middle-aged woman with COVID-19, enrolled during active disease. The CDR3 spells CASSQTSGGVRETQYF. In DNA form, the CDR3 reads TGCGCCAGCAGCCAAACTAGCGGGGGGGTACGGGAGACCCAGTACTTC.